Listed here are 22 T cell receptor beta chains from one sample, sequenced in a study of T-cell memory formation after mild COVID-19. Using its own MiXCR run on the 5' RACE reads, TCRdb lists one record per CDR3 protein. The sample includes 300,000 to 350,000 distinct CDR3 sequences, roughly an eighth of them seen just once. Sequences were obtained from PBMCs or a T cell subset sorted from them (not recorded which). The receptors were gathered from a man aged 18 to 35 who had mild COVID-19 (a few samples of this study predate the infection). Cell type and time point are not known.

This chain joins TRBV6-5 and TRBJ2-2, with D unclear. V gave up 6 bases and J gave up 5 bases, with 10 bases separating them. The CDR3 contains 13 residues. Germline loops: CDR1 MNHEY, CDR2 SVGAGI. CDR3 coding DNA: TGTGCCAGCAGCCCCTTTCGGACCGGGGAGCTGTTTTTT. It yields the protein CASSPFRTGELFF.

The rearrangement links TRBV7-7 to TRBJ2-7; D not certain. The CDR3 has 15 amino acids. Germline CDR1 is SSHAT and CDR2 is FNYEAQ (reference sequence). As DNA, the CDR3 is TGTGCTAGCAGTTACCACCGCCTTAGAGTCTACGAGCAGTACGTC. This encodes CASSYHRLRVYEQYV.

Here the CDR3 reads CASSKGVKDRAGGPLHF. CDR3 sequence (DNA): TGTGCCAGCAGCAAAGGAGTCAAGGACAGGGCCGGGGGACCCCTCCACTTT. V and J are TRBV21-1 and TRBJ1-6; TRBD1 is the table's D call and was not checked against the DNA. TRBV21-1 is flagged as a pseudogene. The CDR3 extends over 17 amino acids.

The rearrangement joins TRBV20-1 to TRBJ1-2, with 7 bases fitting TRBD1. V lost 3 bases, J lost 3 bases, and 4 bases stayed unmatched. This CDR3 comprises 13 residues. CDR1 DFQATT and CDR2 SNEGSKA come from the germline V gene (reference sequence). CDR3 sequence: CSARVGQDYGYTF. CDR3 bases: TGCAGTGCTAGGGTCGGACAGGACTATGGCTACACCTTC.

There are many counts of this clonotype. This sequence joins TRBV5-5 and TRBJ1-5, with D hard to call. The CDR3 has 15 residues. V was cut by 1 base and J by 0 bases, with 8 bases left in between. Germline assignment: CDR1 SGHKS and CDR2 YYEKEE (reference sequence). The CDR3 coding sequence is TGTGCCAGCAGCTTGTACGGTACTAGCAATCAGCCCCAGCATTTT. This translates into CASSLYGTSNQPQHF.

This clonotype appeared a few times. The DNA for the CDR3 is TGTGCCAGCAGCCCCCTCGGGAGCCACGAGCAGTACTTC. This sequence encodes CASSPLGSHEQYF. The chain links TRBV7-2 to TRBJ2-7, with a tentative D call TRBD2 (6 bases). This CDR3 comprises 13 residues. Per the germline V gene, CDR1 is SGHTA and CDR2 is FQGNSA. Trimming pared 5 bases from V and 5 bases from J, leaving 13 bases between.

This clonotype was seen more than once but under ten times. This sequence joins TRBV21-1 and TRBJ2-6; the table names TRBD1, a call not compared with the DNA. TRBV21-1 corresponds to a pseudogene. The CDR3 runs to 20 residues. CDR3 loop: CASTPAQAPTMVSGANVLTF. The CDR3 nucleotides are TGTGCCAGCACCCCGGCCCAGGCTCCAACCATGGTCTCTGGGGCCAACGTCCTGACTTTC.

This clonotype was counted a few times. The gene calls are TRBV7-9 and TRBJ2-1; D not certain. The CDR3 loop spans 16 amino acids. Trimming left V 0 bases short and J 1 base short, with 10 bases between. Per germline, CDR1 SEHNR and CDR2 FQNEAQ (reference sequence). As DNA, the CDR3 is TGTGCCAGCAGCTTAGCGGGTGGGAATTCCTACAATGAGCAGTTCTTC. Protein sequence: CASSLAGGNSYNEQFF.

This clonotype was counted a few times. This CDR3 reads CASSQEKGGNQPQHF. CDR3 sequence (DNA): TGTGCCAGCAGCCAAGAGAAGGGGGGGAATCAGCCCCAGCATTTT. The genes are TRBV6-6 and TRBJ1-5, with a weak D call TRBD1 (6 bases). The CDR3 has 15 amino acids. V lost 6 bases and J 4 bases, leaving 16 bases between the germline ends. The V gene's germline CDR1 is MNHNY and CDR2 SVGAGI (reference sequence).

This clonotype was seen only a few times. This chain links TRBV11-2 with TRBJ2-2, with D possibly called TRBD1 or TRBD2 (5 bases each). This CDR3 is built from 16 residues. Trimming stripped 1 base from V and 8 bases from J, with 17 bases between. CDR1 and CDR2 (germline): SGHAT, FQNNGV. The CDR3 bases are TGTGCCAGCAGCTTAGCCGGGGCTACTATCCCGGGGGAGCTGTTTTTT. It is translated as CASSLAGATIPGELFF.

V usage is TRBV5-1 and J usage is TRBJ1-6; the match to TRBD1 covers 7 bases. Per germline, CDR1 SGHRS and CDR2 YFSETQ. J was trimmed by 10 bases and V by 4 bases; bases with no gene match: 8. The CDR3 totals 14 residues. Here the CDR3 reads CASSAQGEESPLHF. The CDR3 nucleotides are TGCGCCAGCAGCGCGCAGGGGGAAGAATCACCCCTCCACTTT.

This clonotype has more than one count but fewer than ten. V and J are TRBV28 and TRBJ1-6; possible D gene TRBD1, 6 bases. Germline V gene data show CDR1 as MDHEN and CDR2 as SYDVKM. The V gene lost 6 bases and the J gene lost 8 bases, with 11 bases spanning the gap. The CDR3 extends over 13 amino acids. The CDR3: CASRQGGHSPLHF. CDR3 DNA: TGTGCCAGCAGACAGGGAGGACATTCACCCCTCCACTTT.

The table lists this clonotype with a few counts. The rearrangement uses TRBV12-3 or TRBV12-4 and TRBJ2-5; D gene unclear. The CDR3 is made up of 13 amino acids. Trimming pared 3 bases from V and 5 bases from J, leaving 10 bases between. CDR3 sequence: CASSFTLRETQYF. As DNA, the CDR3 is TGTGCCAGCAGTTTTACTTTGAGGGAGACCCAGTACTTC.

This clonotype was seen many times. This chain joins TRBV12-3 or TRBV12-4 and TRBJ2-1; 10 bases map to TRBD2. The V gene end was trimmed by 7 bases and the J gene end by 0 bases; junction bases not matched to a gene: 3. CDR3 length: 15 residues. The DNA of the CDR3 is TGTGCCAGCACCGGGACTAGCGTCTCCTACAATGAGCAGTTCTTC. As protein: CASTGTSVSYNEQFF.

This sequence joins TRBV5-1 and TRBJ2-7, with D perhaps TRBD1 or TRBD2 (5 bases each). This CDR3 has 14 residues. In germline, CDR1 is SGHRS, CDR2 YFSETQ. V gave up 4 bases and J gave up 3 bases, with 14 bases separating them. The CDR3 is CASSAMGRIYEQYF. CDR3 coding DNA: TGCGCCAGCAGCGCGATGGGACGGATCTACGAGCAGTACTTC.

This clonotype was counted a few times. This chain joins TRBV3-1 and TRBJ1-3; D might be TRBD1 (5 bases). Germline CDR1 and CDR2: LGHDT and YNNKEL (reference sequence). The V end lost 2 bases, the J end lost 7 bases, and 27 bases lay between the germline ends. CDR3 size: 19 residues. CDR3 DNA sequence: TGTGCCAGCAGCCAACCCGGAGGGGAGTTCCGGGCCCTACGGAACACCATATATTTT. Translated: CASSQPGGEFRALRNTIYF.

The chain employs TRBV7-9 and TRBJ2-5; TRBD2 matches at 8 bases. CDR1 and CDR2 (germline): SEHNR, FQNEAQ (reference sequence). The CDR3 is made up of 15 amino acids. V was pared by 4 bases and J by 5 bases, with 9 bases of the junction left unmatched. For the CDR3, the DNA is TGTGCCAGCAGCTCCTCGGGGGGGCCATGGGAGACCCAGTACTTC. Amino acids: CASSSSGGPWETQYF.

This rearrangement joins TRBV7-3 to TRBJ1-4; D is ambiguous. The CDR3 totals 13 residues. Germline V gives CDR1 SGHTA, CDR2 FQGTGA. Trimming removed 5 bases from V and 8 bases from J, with 12 bases in between. CDR3 residues: CASSREVGEKLFF. The CDR3 DNA is TGTGCCAGCAGCAGAGAAGTGGGCGAAAAACTGTTTTTT.

This chain uses TRBV27 with TRBJ2-1, with 7 bases lining up with TRBD2. This CDR3 region has 15 residues. Losses at the gene ends were 5 bases for V and 8 bases for J; bases not matched to a gene: 12. The germline V gene encodes CDR1 MNHEY and CDR2 SMNVEV (reference sequence). The CDR3 DNA sequence: TGTGCCAGCAGTCGAGCGGGGCGACCGATTCATGAGCAGTTCTTC. Encoded protein: CASSRAGRPIHEQFF.

This clonotype was seen only a few times. The chain carries TRBV20-1 and TRBJ2-3; 9 bases map to TRBD1. CDR3 length: 16 amino acids. V was pared by 3 bases and J by 7 bases, with 14 bases of the junction left unmatched. Per germline, CDR1 DFQATT and CDR2 SNEGSKA (reference sequence). The CDR3 DNA reads TGCAGTGCTAGGGCGGGACAGGGTGTTAGCAGGTATACGCAGTATTTT. Its protein is CSARAGQGVSRYTQYF.

V usage is TRBV5-1 and J usage is TRBJ2-7; D gene unclear. V lost 1 base and J lost 5, with 16 bases in between. The CDR3 extends over 15 amino acids. From germline, CDR1 is SGHRS and CDR2 YFSETQ. CDR3 loop: CASSLPPSTLDEQYF. The CDR3 DNA reads as TGCGCCAGCAGCTTGCCCCCCAGCACCCTTGACGAGCAGTACTTC.

This rearrangement joins TRBV7-2 to TRBJ2-3; possible D gene TRBD2, 5 bases. In germline, CDR1 is SGHTA, CDR2 FQGNSA. The ends were cut back, 0 bases at V and 5 bases at J, with 12 bases in the middle. The CDR3 contains 15 residues. The CDR3 loop reads CASSLARALGDTQYF. The CDR3 nucleotides read TGTGCCAGCAGCTTAGCGCGGGCCTTGGGAGATACGCAGTATTTT.